This T cell receptor beta chain was documented in a study of Ad26.COV2.S vaccination and SARS-CoV-2 variants. Produced via immunoSEQ multiplex PCR; TCRdb's table is partial and in-frame only. The sample has roughly 100,000 clones, 80% seen once; the top ten hold around 15%. After removal of 7 bases from V and 4 bases from J, the junction contained 16 bases not matched to a gene. CDR1 and CDR2 from the germline V gene are WNHNN and SYGVQD (reference sequence). The CDR3 is made up of 18 amino acids. The rearrangement links TRBV10-1 to TRBJ2-6; 7 bases are shared with TRBD1. The sample was peripheral blood, taken after recovery from COVID-19. The sequence was obtained from a human donor who had recovered from COVID-19. CDR3 region: CASKKPGQPRRGANVLTF. CDR3 sequence (DNA): TGCGCCAGCAAGAAACCGGGACAGCCGCGCCGGGGGGCCAACGTCCTGACTTTC.